This entry is about one T cell receptor beta chain. Its antigen is unknown. There are no base qualities to consult, and no much larger clone falls within one base. Peripheral blood CD8+ and CD4+ T cells from healthy donors, Susac syndrome patients and multiple sclerosis patients were profiled by high-throughput TCR beta sequencing. The healthy donors served as controls matched for age and sex. Bulk CD8+ and CD4+ T cells were purified by magnetic negative isolation, whereas CD8+ TEMRA cells were enriched by FACS. Blood was collected in EDTA tubes and processed within 24 hours, with PBMCs isolated through density gradient centrifugation. PBMCs intended for TCR sequencing were frozen in liquid nitrogen and were later thawed in a 37 degrees C water bath. Purity of sorted or isolated CD4+, CD8+ and CD8+ TEMRA cells was at least 90%. This specimen comes from a study of CD8 T cells in Susac syndrome (dated by TCRdb to the late 2010s). About the investigation overall: Repertoire sequencing was used to test whether CD8+ T cell activation and differentiation in Susac syndrome was antigen driven. The clonality of the CD8+ T cell repertoire was compared across about a dozen healthy donors, roughly 14 Susac syndrome patients and 15 multiple sclerosis patients. Broad study findings and their caveats: The number of individuals in the TCR sequencing and HLA analysis was recognized as being relatively small.

Trimming takes 3 bases from V and 5 bases from J, and the germline ends sit 11 bases apart. The CDR3 goes from the cysteine to the phenylalanine over 13 residues. Only the CDR3 DNA is retained, 39 bases long and in frame from the first base. The CDR1 and CDR2 encoded by the germline V gene (reference sequence) are MNHEY and SMNVEV. RNA was extracted with the RNeasy kit and roughly 0.45 to 1 ug was reverse transcribed using random hexamers. The immunoSEQ multiplex PCR assay, which covers 54 Vbeta and 13 Jbeta segments, was used to amplify TCR beta CDR3 regions. PCR amplification bias was corrected by using a synthetic template baseline for primer optimization and computational correction. As for the authors' bioinformatics: Reads were assigned to V, D and J genes according to IMGT and analyzed in immunoSEQ Analyzer, with only productive sequences retained. To calculate clonality, Shannon entropy was normalized by log2 of the number of productive unique sequences and then subtracted from one. Public and private clones were assessed among the 100 most prevalent clones of each patient and control. Clones were defined as Susac-specific if absent from the healthy and MS cohorts, from around 1,100 published viral clones and from other ImmuneACCESS disease sequences. TCRdb reprocessed the public reads (quality trimming at Q25 with fastp, clone calling with MiXCR) and kept in-frame beta chains. Rows are combined by CDR3 protein, so each entry shows the most common genes and DNA. It is TCRdb's table, rather than the study itself, that gives the V and J calls and clone size. The table for this sample lists 50,000 or so distinct CDR3 sequences; 93% of them were counted only once. About 0.54% of the sample belongs to the ten largest clones.

The chain couples TRBV27 to TRBJ2-7; the D call is possibly TRBD1 or TRBD2, each sharing 5 bases. The sample consisted of CD8+ T cells from PBMCs. This clonotype was sampled from a human donor in good health. The CDR3 region reads CASSFRGVDEQYF. The nucleotide sequence reads as follows: TGTGCCAGCAGTTTCAGAGGGGTTGACGAGCAGTACTTC.